The clone carrying this T cell receptor (beta chain) was seen ten or more times. The entry originates in a study of spatial heterogeneity in lung cancer. The germline gives CDR1 SGHTA, CDR2 FQGNSA. This CDR3 spans 16 amino acids. V was pared by 1 base and J by 5 bases, with 5 bases of the junction left unmatched. In the library, each TCR cDNA molecule bore its own unique molecular identifier. Each CDR3 protein is one row after TCRdb ran MiXCR on the 5' RACE reads. Here the sample spans approximately 40,000 distinct CDR3 sequences, 5.2% being singletons. The time point denotes: sample taken at primary tumor resection. Whole RNA, which was extracted from tumor, nontumor lung tissue or frozen PBMC, was sequenced without any cell sorting.

The chain uses TRBV7-2 and TRBJ1-6; 7 bases match TRBD1. The sample here was PBMCs, taken at surgery. The TCR was taken from a female donor with early-stage non-small cell lung cancer. The CDR3 reads CASSLEGGFDNSPLHF. Here the CDR3 DNA reads TGTGCCAGCAGCTTAGAAGGGGGCTTCGATAATTCACCCCTCCACTTT.